This record concerns one T cell receptor beta chain sequence. Its antigen remains unidentified. The data were obtained in a study of cytomegalovirus exposure and HLA in healthy donors. The primer mix had 60 Vbeta and 13 Jbeta primers. Sequenced by immunoSEQ multiplex PCR; TCRdb stores in-frame clones only, minus some. This table has roughly 130,000 clones, 75% to 90% appearing once. The CDR3 loop spans 14 amino acids. V lost 0 bases to trimming and J lost 2 bases, with 8 bases between them. Germline V gene sequence: CDR1 SGDLS, CDR2 YYNGEE. Study-wide points: According to reports, the classifier identified cytomegalovirus status with high specificity and sensitivity. TCR beta chains numbering 164 were designated cytomegalovirus-associated.

The TCR was taken from a man aged 25-45 years in good health and CMV-seronegative. This chain joins TRBV9 and TRBJ1-2; D is possibly TRBD1 (5 bases). Sequenced sample: PBMCs. The CDR3 DNA reads as TGTGCCAGCAGCGTAGATCAGGGAAACTATGGCTACACCTTC. It yields the protein CASSVDQGNYGYTF.